This TCR beta chain was captured by sequencing in a study of blood T cells in healthy people across ages. The second PCR ran about 7 to 12 cycles with a sample-barcoded 5' primer and J-beta primers. Each CDR3 protein gets one entry after TCRdb re-called the 5' RACE reads with MiXCR. The sample holds 540,000 or so distinct CDR3 sequences, around 50% seen once. There are 13 residues in the CDR3. Germline CDR1 LGHDT, CDR2 YNNKEL (reference sequence). V lost 5 bases and J lost 4, with 9 bases in between. Sequencing input: blood. This TCR was sampled from a man older than 75 in good health. The V gene is TRBV3-1, the J gene TRBJ1-5, with D unclear. This CDR3 is CASSNTRNQPQHF. CDR3 nucleotides: TGTGCCAGCAGCAACACGAGAAATCAGCCCCAGCATTTT. Full variable domain (remainder filled in from reference TRBV3-1 and TRBJ1-5): DTAVSQTPKYLVTQMGNDKSIKCEQNLGHDTMYWYKQDSKKFLKIMFSYNNKELIINETVPNRFSPKSPDKAHLNLHINSLELGDSAVYFCASSNTRNQPQHFGDGTRLSIL.